This T cell receptor beta chain was sequenced for a study of T cell responses to AZD1222 COVID-19 vaccine. Worth noting for this clone: The antigen remains unidentified.

The V and J ends lost 3 bases and 6 bases, in that order; junction bases with no gene match: 8. The CDR3 is 16 residues long. From germline, CDR1 is LGHNT and CDR2 FRNRAP. Study observations and caveats: Receipt of two AZD1222 doses was followed by a rise in Spike-specific TCR breadth and depth. Donors were chiefly white British, with a greater number of females, and clonal diversity was perhaps underestimated. Unmutated variant regions are reportedly targeted by nearly half of spike-specific TCRs.

The repertoire was sequenced with immunoSEQ multiplex PCR; TCRdb's copy has only in-frame clones and lacks some. Here the sample spans approximately 130,000 clones, 85% to 95% being singletons. Material: peripheral blood, obtained on day 0 of AZD1222 vaccination. The J gene is TRBJ2-2, the V gene TRBV12-5; 9 positions agree with TRBD2. The clonotype originates from an adult in good health. In nucleotides, the CDR3 is TGTGCTAGTGGTTTAGCTAGCGGGATGTCAGCCGGGGAGCTGTTTTTT. It encodes CASGLASGMSAGELFF. Full variable domain (missing parts from reference TRBV12-5 and TRBJ2-2): DARVTQTPRHKVTEMGQEVTMRCQPILGHNTVFWYRQTMMQGLELLAYFRNRAPLDDSGMPKDRFSAEMPDATLATLKIQPSEPRDSAVYFCASGLASGMSAGELFFGEGSRLTVL.